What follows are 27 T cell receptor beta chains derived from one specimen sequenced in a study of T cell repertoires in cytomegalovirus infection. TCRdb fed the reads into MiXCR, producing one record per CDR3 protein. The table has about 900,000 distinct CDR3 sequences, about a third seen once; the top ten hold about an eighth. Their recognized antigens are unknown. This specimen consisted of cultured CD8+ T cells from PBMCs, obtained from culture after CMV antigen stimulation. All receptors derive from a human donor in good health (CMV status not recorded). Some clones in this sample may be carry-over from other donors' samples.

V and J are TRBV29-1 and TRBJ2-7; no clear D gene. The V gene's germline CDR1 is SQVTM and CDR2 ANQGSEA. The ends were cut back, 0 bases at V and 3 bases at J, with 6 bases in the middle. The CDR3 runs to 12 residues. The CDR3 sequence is CSVEDPNYEQYV. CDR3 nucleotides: TGCAGCGTTGAAGACCCAAACTACGAGCAGTACGTC.

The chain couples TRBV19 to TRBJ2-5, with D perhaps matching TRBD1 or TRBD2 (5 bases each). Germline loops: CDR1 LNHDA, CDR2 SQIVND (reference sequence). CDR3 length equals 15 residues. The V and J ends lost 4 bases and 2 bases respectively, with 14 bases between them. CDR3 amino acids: CASSTTEGKQETQYF. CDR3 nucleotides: TGTGCCAGTAGTACGACAGAGGGAAAGCAAGAGACCCAGTACTTC.

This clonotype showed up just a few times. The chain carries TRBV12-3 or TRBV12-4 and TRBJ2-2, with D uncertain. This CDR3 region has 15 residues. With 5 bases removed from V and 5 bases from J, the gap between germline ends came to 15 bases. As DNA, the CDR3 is TGTGCCAGCAGTCCAAGCCCAGCAGGTACCGGGGAGCTGTTTTTT. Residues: CASSPSPAGTGELFF.

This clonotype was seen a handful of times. CDR3: CASSPPGDTYNEQFF. The CDR3 DNA follows: TGCGCCAGCAGCCCGCCCGGGGACACCTACAATGAGCAGTTCTTC. V usage is TRBV4-3 and J usage is TRBJ2-1, with D possibly matching TRBD1 (6 bases). CDR1 is LGHNA, CDR2 YSLEER, per germline. This CDR3 has 15 residues. The V end was cut by 4 bases, the J end by 2 bases, with 12 bases between.

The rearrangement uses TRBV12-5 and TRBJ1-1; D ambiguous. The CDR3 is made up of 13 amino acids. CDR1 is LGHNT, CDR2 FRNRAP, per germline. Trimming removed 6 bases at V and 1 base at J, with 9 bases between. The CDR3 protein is CASGKGGNTEAFF. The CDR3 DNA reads TGTGCTAGTGGCAAGGGAGGGAACACTGAAGCTTTCTTT.

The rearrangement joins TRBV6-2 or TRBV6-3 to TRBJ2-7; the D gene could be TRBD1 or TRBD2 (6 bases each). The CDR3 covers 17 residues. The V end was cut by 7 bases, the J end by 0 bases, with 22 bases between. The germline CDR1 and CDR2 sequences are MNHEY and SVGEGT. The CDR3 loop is CASTERWEGGSSYEQYV. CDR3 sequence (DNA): TGTGCCAGCACTGAGAGGTGGGAAGGGGGGAGCTCCTACGAGCAGTACGTC.

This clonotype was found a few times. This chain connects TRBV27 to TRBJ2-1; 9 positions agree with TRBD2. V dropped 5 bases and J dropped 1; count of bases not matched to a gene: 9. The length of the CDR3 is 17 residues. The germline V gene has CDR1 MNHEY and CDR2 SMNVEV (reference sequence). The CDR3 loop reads CASSPIPLAGSYNEQFF. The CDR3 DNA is TGTGCCAGCAGTCCCATCCCACTAGCGGGTTCCTACAATGAGCAGTTCTTC.

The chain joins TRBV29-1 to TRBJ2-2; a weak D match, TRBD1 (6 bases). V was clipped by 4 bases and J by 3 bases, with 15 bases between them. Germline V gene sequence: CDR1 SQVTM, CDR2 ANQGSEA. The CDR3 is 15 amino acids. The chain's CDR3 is CSVGYRASHTGELFF. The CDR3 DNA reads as TGCAGCGTTGGTTACAGGGCCAGCCACACCGGGGAGCTGTTTTTT.

CDR3 protein: CASSLVGDRGDYEQYF. CDR3 DNA sequence: TGTGCCAGCAGCTTAGTAGGGGACAGGGGGGACTACGAGCAGTACTTC. The chain couples TRBV7-6 to TRBJ2-7, with 11 positions matching TRBD1. The CDR3 extends over 16 amino acids. Germline trimming cut 1 base from V and 3 bases from J; bases unmatched to any gene: 5. CDR1 SGHVS and CDR2 FNYEAQ come from the germline V gene.

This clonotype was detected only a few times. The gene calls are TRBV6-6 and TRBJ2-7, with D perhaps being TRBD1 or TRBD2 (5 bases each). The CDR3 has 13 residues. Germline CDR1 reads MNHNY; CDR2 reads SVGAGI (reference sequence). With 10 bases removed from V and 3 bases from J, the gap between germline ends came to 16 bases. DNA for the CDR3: TGTGCCATCTCTCCGGGACGGATCTACGAGCAGTACTTC. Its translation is CAISPGRIYEQYF.

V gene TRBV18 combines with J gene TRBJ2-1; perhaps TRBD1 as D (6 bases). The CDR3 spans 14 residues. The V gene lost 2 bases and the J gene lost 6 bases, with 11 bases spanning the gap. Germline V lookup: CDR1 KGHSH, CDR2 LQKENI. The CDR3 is CASSPEDRPNEQFF. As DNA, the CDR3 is TGTGCCAGCTCACCAGAGGACAGACCCAATGAGCAGTTCTTC.

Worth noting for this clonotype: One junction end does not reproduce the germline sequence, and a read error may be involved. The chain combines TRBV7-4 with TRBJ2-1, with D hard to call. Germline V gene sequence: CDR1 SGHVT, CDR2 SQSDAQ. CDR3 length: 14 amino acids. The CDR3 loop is CVSSPRYNWNEQFF. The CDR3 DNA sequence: TGTGTCAGCAGCCCGCGGTACAACTGGAATGAGCAGTTCTTC.

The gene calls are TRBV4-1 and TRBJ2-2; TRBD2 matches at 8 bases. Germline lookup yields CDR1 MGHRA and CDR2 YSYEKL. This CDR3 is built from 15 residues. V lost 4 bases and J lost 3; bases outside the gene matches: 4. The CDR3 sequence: CASSRGGKDTGELFF. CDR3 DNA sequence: TGCGCCAGCAGCCGCGGGGGGAAAGACACCGGGGAGCTGTTTTTT.

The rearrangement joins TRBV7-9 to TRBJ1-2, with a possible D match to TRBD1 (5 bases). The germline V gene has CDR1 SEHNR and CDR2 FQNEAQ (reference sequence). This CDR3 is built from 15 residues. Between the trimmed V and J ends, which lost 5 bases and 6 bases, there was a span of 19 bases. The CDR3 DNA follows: TGTGCCAGCAGCCTTGGGACCGGTCATGGAGATGGCTACACCTTC. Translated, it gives CASSLGTGHGDGYTF.

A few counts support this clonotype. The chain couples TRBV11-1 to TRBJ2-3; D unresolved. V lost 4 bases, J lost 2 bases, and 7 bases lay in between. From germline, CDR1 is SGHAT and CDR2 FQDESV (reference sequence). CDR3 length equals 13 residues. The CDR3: CASSSAATDTQYF. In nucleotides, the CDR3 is TGTGCCAGCAGCTCCGCCGCCACAGATACGCAGTATTTT.

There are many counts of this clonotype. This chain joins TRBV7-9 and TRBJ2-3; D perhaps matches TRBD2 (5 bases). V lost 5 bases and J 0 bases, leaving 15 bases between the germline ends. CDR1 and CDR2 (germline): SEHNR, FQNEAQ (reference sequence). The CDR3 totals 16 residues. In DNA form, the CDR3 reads TGTGCCAGCAGCCCCCCCTCCGGGGAAAGCACAGATACGCAGTATTTT. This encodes CASSPPSGESTDTQYF. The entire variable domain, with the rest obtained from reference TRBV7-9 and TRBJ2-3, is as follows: DTGVSQNPRHKITKRGQNVTFRCDPISEHNRLYWYRQTLGQGPEFLTYFQNEAQLEKSRLLSDRFSAERPKGSFSTLEIQRTEQGDSAMYLCASSPPSGESTDTQYFGPGTRLTVL.

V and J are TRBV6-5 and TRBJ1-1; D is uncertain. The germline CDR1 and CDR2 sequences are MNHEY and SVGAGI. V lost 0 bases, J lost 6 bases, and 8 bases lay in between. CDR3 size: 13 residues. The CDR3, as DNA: TGTGCCAGCAGTTACTCGGGTTCTGCTGAAGCTTTCTTT. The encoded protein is CASSYSGSAEAFF.

CDR3 residues: CASSSDPSGANVLTF. CDR3 bases: TGTGCCAGCAGCTCGGACCCATCTGGGGCCAACGTCCTGACTTTC. The chain links TRBV12-3 or TRBV12-4 to TRBJ2-6; the D is unclear. The CDR3 runs 15 residues. Trimming left V 6 bases short and J 1 base short, with 10 bases between.

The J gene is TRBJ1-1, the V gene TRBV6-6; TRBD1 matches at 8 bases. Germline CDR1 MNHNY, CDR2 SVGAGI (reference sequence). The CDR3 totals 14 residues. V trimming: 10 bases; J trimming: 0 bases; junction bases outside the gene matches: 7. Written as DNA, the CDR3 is TGTGCCACCCAGACAGGGGCACTGAACACTGAAGCTTTCTTT. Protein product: CATQTGALNTEAFF.

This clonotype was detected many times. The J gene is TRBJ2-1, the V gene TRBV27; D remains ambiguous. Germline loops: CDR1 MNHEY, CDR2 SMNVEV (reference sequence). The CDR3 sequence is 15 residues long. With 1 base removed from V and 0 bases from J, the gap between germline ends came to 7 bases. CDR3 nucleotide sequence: TGTGCCAGCAGTTTATTAATGGGCTCCTACAATGAGCAGTTCTTC. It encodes CASSLLMGSYNEQFF.

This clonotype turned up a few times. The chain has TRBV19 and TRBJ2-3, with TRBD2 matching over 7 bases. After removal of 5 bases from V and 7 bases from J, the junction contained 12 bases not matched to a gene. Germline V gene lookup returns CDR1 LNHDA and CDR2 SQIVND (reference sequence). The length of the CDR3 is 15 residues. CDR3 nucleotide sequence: TGTGCCAGTAGTCCCACTGCGGTGGGGGGGAATACGCAGTATTTT. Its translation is CASSPTAVGGNTQYF.

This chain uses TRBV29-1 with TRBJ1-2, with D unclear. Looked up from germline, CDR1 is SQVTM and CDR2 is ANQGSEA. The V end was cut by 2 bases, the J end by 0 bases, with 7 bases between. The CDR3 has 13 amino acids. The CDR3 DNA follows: TGCAGCGTTGAAAACAGCTCTAACTATGGCTACACCTTC. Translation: CSVENSSNYGYTF.

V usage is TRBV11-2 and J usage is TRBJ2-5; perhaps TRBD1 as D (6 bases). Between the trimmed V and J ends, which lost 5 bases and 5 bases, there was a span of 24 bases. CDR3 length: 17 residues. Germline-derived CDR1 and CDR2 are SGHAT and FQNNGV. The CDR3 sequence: CASSPRTVLRQGETQYF. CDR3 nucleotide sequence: TGTGCCAGCAGCCCCCGGACAGTTCTGCGGCAAGGGGAGACCCAGTACTTC. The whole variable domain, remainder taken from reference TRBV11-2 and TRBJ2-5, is EAGVAQSPRYKIIEKRQSVAFWCNPISGHATLYWYQQILGQGPKLLIQFQNNGVVDDSQLPKDRFSAERLKGVDSTLKIQPAKLEDSAVYLCASSPRTVLRQGETQYFGPGTRLLVL.

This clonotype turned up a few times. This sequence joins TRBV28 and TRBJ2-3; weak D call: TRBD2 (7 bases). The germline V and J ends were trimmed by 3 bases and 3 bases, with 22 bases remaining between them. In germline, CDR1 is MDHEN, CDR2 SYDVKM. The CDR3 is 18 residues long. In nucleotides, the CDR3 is TGTGCCAGCAGTTTGGAGGGCGGGGGCCAAAAGGGGACAGATACGCAGTATTTT. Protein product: CASSLEGGGQKGTDTQYF.

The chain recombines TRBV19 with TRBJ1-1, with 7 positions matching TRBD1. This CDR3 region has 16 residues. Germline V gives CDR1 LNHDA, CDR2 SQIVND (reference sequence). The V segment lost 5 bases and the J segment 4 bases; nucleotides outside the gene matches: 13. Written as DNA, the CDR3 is TGTGCCAGTAGTGCCCGGGACAGAACTCAGAGCACTGAAGCTTTCTTT. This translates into CASSARDRTQSTEAFF.

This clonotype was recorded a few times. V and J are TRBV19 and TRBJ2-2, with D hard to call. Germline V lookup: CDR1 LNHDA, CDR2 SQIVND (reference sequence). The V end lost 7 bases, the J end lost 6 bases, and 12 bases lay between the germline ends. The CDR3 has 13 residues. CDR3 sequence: CASTWVGPGELFF. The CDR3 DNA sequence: TGTGCCAGTACCTGGGTTGGACCCGGGGAGCTGTTTTTT.

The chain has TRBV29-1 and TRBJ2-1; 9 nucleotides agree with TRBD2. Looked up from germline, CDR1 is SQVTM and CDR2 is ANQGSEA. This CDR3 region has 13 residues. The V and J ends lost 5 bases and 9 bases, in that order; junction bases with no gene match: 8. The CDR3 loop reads CSVPETSGGEQFF. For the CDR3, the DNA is TGCAGCGTTCCCGAGACTAGCGGAGGTGAGCAGTTCTTC.